These 20 T cell receptor beta chains were sequenced from one sample in a study of naive CD8 T cells in extremely preterm neonates. Only in-frame clones appear in the TCRdb table, and some are missing; sequencing was by immunoSEQ multiplex PCR. The sample comprises 5,100 or so clones, 95% to 98% of which are singletons, and around 0.56% rests with the top ten. Cord blood came from elective full-term cesareans at about 37-42 weeks without labor or membrane rupture. Sequenced sample: naive CD8+ T cells from cord blood. The source is a newborn in good health.

The J gene is TRBJ2-1, the V gene TRBV9, with 11 bases that match TRBD2. The V gene's germline CDR1 is SGDLS and CDR2 YYNGEE. The length of the CDR3 is 16 residues. After removal of 0 bases from V and 3 bases from J, the junction contained 2 bases not matched to a gene. CDR3 in DNA: TGTGCCAGCAGCGTAGGGGGACTAGCGGTCTACAATGAGCAGTTCTTC. Residues: CASSVGGLAVYNEQFF.

The V gene is TRBV11-2, the J gene TRBJ2-3; 12 nucleotides agree with TRBD2. The V gene's germline CDR1 is SGHAT and CDR2 FQNNGV. This CDR3 is 17 amino acids long. J lost 2 bases, V lost 2 bases, and 5 bases had no gene match. Written as DNA, the CDR3 is TGTGCCAGCAGCTTAACTCGACTAGCGGGAGCCACAGATACGCAGTATTTT. This encodes CASSLTRLAGATDTQYF.

This chain uses TRBV7-9 with TRBJ2-2; 9 bases are shared with TRBD1. The CDR3 runs 15 residues. V shed 10 bases, J shed 5 bases, and the junction held 11 bases outside the gene matches. Germline CDR1 is SEHNR and CDR2 is FQNEAQ (reference sequence). The CDR3 region is CATLSQGARTGELFF. The CDR3, as DNA: TGTGCCACCTTATCACAGGGGGCGAGAACCGGGGAGCTGTTTTTT.

This rearrangement joins TRBV6-1 to TRBJ2-7; D unclear. The CDR3 covers 14 residues. V lost 2 bases to trimming and J lost 2 bases, with 10 bases between them. Germline V lookup: CDR1 MNHNS, CDR2 SASEGT. CDR3: CASSELAYPYEQYF. The CDR3 DNA reads as TGTGCCAGCAGTGAATTGGCATATCCCTACGAGCAGTACTTC.

This chain joins TRBV10-1 and TRBJ2-7; D remains unclear. Germline V gene lookup returns CDR1 WNHNN and CDR2 SYGVQD (reference sequence). This CDR3 has 14 residues. Trimming took off 0 bases at V and 2 bases at J, with 8 bases between the two ends. The CDR3 DNA is TGCGCCAGCAGTGAGTCGAGTCTAACCTACGAGCAGTACTTC. This gives the protein CASSESSLTYEQYF.

J is TRBJ2-5 and V is TRBV7-2, with 7 positions matching TRBD1. The CDR3 is 15 residues long. V gave up 1 base and J gave up 4 bases; unmatched junction bases: 6. Germline V CDR1 and CDR2: SGHTA, FQGNSA. For the CDR3, the DNA is TGTGCCAGCAGCTTAGAGACAGGGCTAGGAGAGACCCAGTACTTC. It is translated as CASSLETGLGETQYF.

The V call is TRBV19, the J call TRBJ2-5; 9 nucleotides match TRBD1. The J segment lost 0 bases and the V segment lost 2 bases, leaving 7 bases of the junction unmatched. CDR1 LNHDA and CDR2 SQIVND come from the germline V gene (reference sequence). The length of the CDR3 is 17 residues. Written as DNA, the CDR3 is TGTGCCAGTAGTATATTAACGACAGGGGGTCACCAAGAGACCCAGTACTTC. Amino acid sequence: CASSILTTGGHQETQYF.

The chain joins TRBV7-9 to TRBJ1-1; no firm D call. V shed 2 bases and J shed 1 base, with 2 bases lying between them. CDR3 length: 12 residues. Per germline, CDR1 SEHNR and CDR2 FQNEAQ (reference sequence). The CDR3 here is CASSLQNTEAFF. CDR3 sequence (DNA): TGTGCCAGCAGCTTACAGAACACTGAAGCTTTCTTT.

The CDR3 here is CASSFFGGQGTEAFF. The CDR3 nucleotides are TGTGCCAGCAGCTTTTTCGGGGGGCAGGGCACTGAAGCTTTCTTT. V is TRBV7-2 and J is TRBJ1-1, with D tentatively TRBD1 (6 bases). The CDR3 totals 15 residues. V gave up 3 bases and J gave up 4 bases, with 15 bases separating them. Germline loops: CDR1 SGHTA, CDR2 FQGNSA.

The chain combines TRBV28 with TRBJ1-5; unclear D gene. V lost 5 bases, J lost 2 bases, and 4 bases lay in between. Germline lookup yields CDR1 MDHEN and CDR2 SYDVKM. The CDR3 runs 12 residues. Here the CDR3 DNA reads TGTGCCAGCAGTCGGGGCAATCAGCCCCAGCATTTT. Protein: CASSRGNQPQHF.

The chain uses TRBV27 and TRBJ2-2; 7 bases map to TRBD1. Germline V gives CDR1 MNHEY, CDR2 SMNVEV (reference sequence). V was clipped by 0 bases and J by 5 bases; unmatched bases: 3. The CDR3 sequence is 15 residues long. CDR3: CASSLSDRATGELFF. The CDR3 nucleotides read TGTGCCAGCAGTTTATCCGACAGGGCGACCGGGGAGCTGTTTTTT.

The chain has TRBV9 and TRBJ2-3; 8 bases match TRBD2. V dropped 0 bases and J dropped 4; count of bases not matched to a gene: 1. This CDR3 region has 14 residues. CDR1 is SGDLS, CDR2 YYNGEE, per germline. CDR3 region: CASSVAGGPDTQYF. For the CDR3, the DNA is TGTGCCAGCAGCGTAGCGGGGGGGCCAGATACGCAGTATTTT.

The chain uses TRBV9 and TRBJ2-3; 9 nucleotides align to TRBD1. V shed 0 bases and J 4 bases; nucleotides not matched to a gene: 0. The CDR3 totals 14 residues. Per germline, CDR1 SGDLS and CDR2 YYNGEE. CDR3 sequence reads: CASSVGTGADTQYF. The CDR3 nucleotides are TGTGCCAGCAGCGTAGGGACAGGGGCAGATACGCAGTATTTT. The whole variable domain, filled in from reference TRBV9 and TRBJ2-3, reads DSGVTQTPKHLITATGQRVTLRCSPRSGDLSVYWYQQSLDQGLQFLIQYYNGEERAKGNILERFSAQQFPDLHSELNLSSLELGDSALYFCASSVGTGADTQYFGPGTRLTVL.

The chain combines TRBV28 with TRBJ2-7; maybe TRBD1 (6 bases). The CDR3 covers 19 residues. In germline, CDR1 is MDHEN, CDR2 SYDVKM. The ends were cut back, 5 bases at V and 4 bases at J, with 30 bases in the middle. The CDR3 sequence: CASSDIPGHGTLGSYEQYF. In DNA, the CDR3 is TGTGCCAGCAGTGACATACCGGGACACGGCACCCTTGGGTCGTACGAGCAGTACTTC.

The chain carries TRBV10-3 and TRBJ1-2; D perhaps matches TRBD1 (5 bases). V was shortened by 5 bases and J by 0 bases, with 16 bases between the two germline ends. Germline V gene data show CDR1 as ENHRY and CDR2 as SYGVKD. The CDR3 loop spans 16 amino acids. CDR3 DNA sequence: TGTGCCATCAGTCCCGACAGAGGCCCTGCTAACTATGGCTACACCTTC. Residues: CAISPDRGPANYGYTF.

This chain connects TRBV6-4 to TRBJ2-7, with 7 bases that match TRBD2. The CDR3 covers 14 residues. Germline lookup yields CDR1 MRHNA and CDR2 SNTAGT. V was pared by 6 bases and J by 2 bases, with 7 bases of the junction left unmatched. Here the CDR3 reads CASRLLAEPYEQYF. CDR3 in DNA: TGTGCCAGCAGACTTCTAGCGGAGCCCTACGAGCAGTACTTC.

The chain is built from TRBV5-1 and TRBJ2-1; 8 bases match TRBD1. Per the germline V gene, CDR1 is SGHRS and CDR2 is YFSETQ. The trim removed 7 bases at V and 7 bases at J, leaving 4 bases unmatched. The CDR3 is 12 amino acids. The CDR3 DNA reads as TGCGCCAGCGACAGGGGCGGGAATGAGCAGTTCTTC. This sequence encodes CASDRGGNEQFF.

This clone was detected only once. The CDR3: CASSLGSVNYGYTF. In nucleotides, the CDR3 is TGTGCCAGCAGTCTGGGCAGTGTTAACTATGGCTACACCTTC. This chain joins TRBV6-5 and TRBJ1-2; D is uncertain. Trimming removed 5 bases from V and 1 base from J, with 11 bases in between. This CDR3 has 14 residues. The germline V gene encodes CDR1 MNHEY and CDR2 SVGAGI.

This clone was counted a few times. The chain carries TRBV4-2 and TRBJ1-2; 8 bases match TRBD1. The V gene's germline CDR1 is LGHNA and CDR2 YNFKEQ. V shed 6 bases, J shed 8 bases, and the junction held 11 bases outside the gene matches. The CDR3 has 14 amino acids. CDR3 DNA sequence: TGTGCCAGCAGGGAGCAGGGGACAGGCGGAGGCTACACCTTC. Encoded protein: CASREQGTGGGYTF.

The gene calls are TRBV27 and TRBJ1-2; 7 nucleotides line up with TRBD1. The CDR3 totals 14 residues. Germline trimming cut 3 bases from V and 6 bases from J; bases unmatched to any gene: 7. The germline V gene has CDR1 MNHEY and CDR2 SMNVEV (reference sequence). CDR3 sequence reads: CASSFIPTGNGYTF. The CDR3 DNA reads TGTGCCAGCAGTTTTATCCCGACAGGGAATGGCTACACCTTC.